This record covers a single T cell receptor (beta chain). The assay was immunoSEQ multiplex PCR, and TCRdb's table has in-frame clones only and misses some. Of over 250,000 clones in the sample, approximately 88% were seen once. This sample is drawn from a study of blood T cell repertoires in COVID-19. Overall study: Nucleic acid was either cDNA or gDNA, and it came from T cells, B-cell-depleted T cells, or PBMCs.

J lost 1 base, V lost 7 bases, and 1 base had no gene match. Germline V gives CDR1 SQVTM, CDR2 ANQGSEA. This CDR3 is 13 amino acids long. Sequencing was carried out using PBMCs or T cells enriched from blood (not recorded which). The chain couples TRBV29-1 to TRBJ1-5, with TRBD1 identical over 10 bases. The receptor comes from a woman aged 18-35 years who had recovered from COVID-19. The CDR3 reads CSAGQGSNQPQHF. CDR3 coding DNA: TGCAGCGCGGGACAGGGGAGCAATCAGCCCCAGCATTTT. Using reference TRBV29-1 and TRBJ1-5 for the parts outside the CDR3, the full variable domain is SAVISQKPSRDICQRGTSLTIQCQVDSQVTMMFWYRQQPGQSLTLIATANQGSEATYESGFVIDKFPISRPNLTFSTLTVSNMSPEDSSIYLCSAGQGSNQPQHFGDGTRLSIL.